This T cell receptor beta chain was profiled in a study of shared clonotypes between healthy human individuals (dated by TCRdb to the early 2020s). For context, the study as a whole: A few men and a couple of women, aged 18 to 49 years, made up the cohort. Blood TCR repertoires of about five healthy adults were deeply sequenced to estimate repertoire size and the extent of clonotype sharing between individuals. For each donor, CD4 naive and CD4 memory were each given three plates, CD8 naive was given two plates, and CD8 memory was given one plate. To increase sequencing depth and limit assay-specific biases, different laboratories used diverse techniques to prepare libraries and sequence TCR repertoires. Each donor's leukapheresis produced roughly between about 0.9 and 9.5 billion PBMCs. What the research found in general, with its limitations: Naive subsets generally had larger estimated clonotype richness than memory subsets. Clonotypes shared by all four sorted-subset donors showed higher generation probabilities than non-shared clonotypes. Sampling was restricted to blood, and TCR repertoires in tissues likely differ from the TCR repertoires found in blood. The genetic and exposure-history diversity represented was limited by the small number of donors. Across a handful of donors, roughly 5.1% of naive CD4, approximately 3.5% of naive CD8, 2.3% of memory CD4, and approximately 0.42% of memory CD8 clonotypes were shared. Pairwise subsampling led to the expectation that sequencing depth would affect the degree of clonotype sharing among donors. Even with the large sequencing depth, rarefaction of the sorted-subset datasets indicated that sequencing was incomplete.

For the CD8 naive samples, CD45RO-negative cells were positively selected for CCR7, yielding a CD45RA+CCR7+ population from which TemRA cells were excluded. The donors were healthy, HIV-negative adults who had no recently reported acute infections or vaccinations. Every donor was a Caucasian adult living in Nashville, Tennessee, USA. After blood collection by leukapheresis, PBMCs were isolated using Ficoll-Histopaque density gradient centrifugation and then cryopreserved in the vapor phase of liquid nitrogen. Analytical flow cytometry was used to check the purity and quantity of each magnetically sorted T cell population. Each sorted fraction had its genomic DNA isolated and then quantified by UV absorbance on a Nanodrop 2000c. As for this clone: Its specific antigen is unknown. No base quality values were provided; no much bigger clone lies one nucleotide off.

TCR CDR3 regions were amplified from genomic DNA by multiplex PCR using the deep immunoSEQ assay. Genomic DNA extracted from each cell subset was distributed evenly over all wells of several immunoSEQ 96-well plates, and each plate served as one replicate. Each replicate PCR for sorted subsets received about 220 ng genomic DNA, equal to roughly 33,000 T cell genomes. Purified libraries were measured with a Qubit 3.0 fluorometer, size-checked on a Bioanalyzer 2100, and measured again with the KAPA Library Quantification kit. Every immunoSEQ 96-well plate was sequenced on a separate single-read 150-cycle Illumina NextSeq 550 flow cell. Per the authors' processing: Because the immunoSEQ output held only junctional sequences and lacked quality scores, the filtering could not match the filtering applied to full-length reads. Sequences were annotated with PyIR, a Python wrapper for IgBLAST v1.9, and V/J genes and CDR3 were assigned using IMGT germline references. Reads with weak V/J assignments (E-value above 1e-6), missing CDR3, stop codons, out-of-frame junctions, or ambiguous translated residues were removed. A V3J clonotype was defined by an identical inferred V gene, J gene, and CDR3 amino acid sequence. Percentage overlap between repertoires was computed as shared unique clonotypes divided by the size of the smaller repertoire. Three approaches were used to assess repertoire richness: RTK rarefaction, the Chao1 estimator, and Recon v2.1 estimates of unobserved clonotypes. OLGA was used to compute generation probabilities for all TCRbeta clonotypes that the gDNA method yielded from several donors. The table comes from immuneACCESS by way of TCRdb, which keeps in-frame sequences with V and J called. Part of the clones is missing from these tables; in studies checked, under half for an unresolved V gene and the rest for unknown reasons. V and J calls and clone size come straight from that table; D and trimming were deduced from the DNA. The sample table holds 2 million to 2.5 million clones, of which 85% to 95% were seen once. The ten biggest clones cover about 1.8% of the sample.

Based on the germline V gene (reference sequence), the CDR1 and CDR2 sequences are MNHEY and SMNVEV. Trimming takes 3 bases from V and 8 bases from J, and the germline ends sit 10 bases apart. The cysteine opens and the phenylalanine closes a CDR3 of 13 amino acids. Only the CDR3 DNA stays, 39 bases, in frame from base 1. Here the chain combines TRBV27 and TRBJ1-4; the D gene cannot be named for sure. Material for sequencing was naive CD8+ T cells from PBMCs. This specimen's cell subset or site label, interpreted: CD45RA+CCR7+. This TCR came from a man between 18 and 29 years old in good health. Some clones in this sample may be carry-over from other donors' samples. The CDR3 reads CASSFGLGEKLFF. In nucleotide form, the sequence is TGTGCCAGCAGTTTCGGGTTAGGGGAAAAACTGTTTTTT.